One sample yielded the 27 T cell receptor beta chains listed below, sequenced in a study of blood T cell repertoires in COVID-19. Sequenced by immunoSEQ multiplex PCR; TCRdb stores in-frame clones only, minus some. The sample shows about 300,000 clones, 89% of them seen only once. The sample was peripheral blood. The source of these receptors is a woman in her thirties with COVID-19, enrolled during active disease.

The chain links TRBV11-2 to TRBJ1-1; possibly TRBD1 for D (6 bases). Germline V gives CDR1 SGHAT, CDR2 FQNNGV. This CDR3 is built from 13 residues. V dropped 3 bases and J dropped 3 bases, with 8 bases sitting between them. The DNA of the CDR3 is TGTGCCAGCAGCTTGCAGGGGCACACTGAAGCTTTCTTT. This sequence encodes CASSLQGHTEAFF.

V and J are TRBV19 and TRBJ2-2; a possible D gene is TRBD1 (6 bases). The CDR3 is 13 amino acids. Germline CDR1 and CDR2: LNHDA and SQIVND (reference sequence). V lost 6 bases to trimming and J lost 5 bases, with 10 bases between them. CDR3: CASSLRGTGELFF. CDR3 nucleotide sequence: TGTGCCAGTAGCCTTAGGGGGACCGGGGAGCTGTTTTTT.

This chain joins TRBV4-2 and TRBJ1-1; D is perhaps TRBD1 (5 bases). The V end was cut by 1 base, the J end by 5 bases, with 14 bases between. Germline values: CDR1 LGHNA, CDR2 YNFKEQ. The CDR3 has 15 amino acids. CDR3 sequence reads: CASSQVDGGLTEAFF. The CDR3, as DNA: TGTGCCAGCAGCCAAGTGGATGGGGGGTTGACTGAAGCTTTCTTT.

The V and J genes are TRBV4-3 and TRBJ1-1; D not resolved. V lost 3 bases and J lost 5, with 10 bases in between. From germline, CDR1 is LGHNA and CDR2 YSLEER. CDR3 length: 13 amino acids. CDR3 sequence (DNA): TGCGCCAGCAGCCAGGCTGGCAGGACTGAAGCTTTCTTT. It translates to CASSQAGRTEAFF.

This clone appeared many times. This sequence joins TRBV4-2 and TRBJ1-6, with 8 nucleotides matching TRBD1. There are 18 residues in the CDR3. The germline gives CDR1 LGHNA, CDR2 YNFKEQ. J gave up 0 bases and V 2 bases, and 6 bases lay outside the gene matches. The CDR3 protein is CASSQPGQDSSYNSPLHF. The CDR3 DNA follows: TGTGCCAGCAGCCAACCGGGACAGGACAGCTCCTATAATTCACCCCTCCACTTT.

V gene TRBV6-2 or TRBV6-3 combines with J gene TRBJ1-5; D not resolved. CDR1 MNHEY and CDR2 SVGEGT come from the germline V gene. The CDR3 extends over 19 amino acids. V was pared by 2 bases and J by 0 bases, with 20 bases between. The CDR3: CASSYEVRRSANSNQPQHF. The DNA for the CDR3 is TGTGCCAGCAGTTACGAAGTCAGAAGATCCGCAAATAGCAATCAGCCCCAGCATTTT.

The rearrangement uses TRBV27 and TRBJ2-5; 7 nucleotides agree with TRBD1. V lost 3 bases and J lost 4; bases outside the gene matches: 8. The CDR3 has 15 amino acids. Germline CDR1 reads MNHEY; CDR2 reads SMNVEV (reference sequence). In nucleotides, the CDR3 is TGTGCCAGCAGTTTGATGGGCAGGGGGTCAGAGACCCAGTACTTC. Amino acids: CASSLMGRGSETQYF.

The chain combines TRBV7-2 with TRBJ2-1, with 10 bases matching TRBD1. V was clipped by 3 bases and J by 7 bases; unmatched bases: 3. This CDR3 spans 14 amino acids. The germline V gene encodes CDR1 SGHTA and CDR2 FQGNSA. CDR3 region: CASSFGTGVNEQFF. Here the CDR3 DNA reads TGTGCCAGCAGCTTCGGGACAGGGGTTAATGAGCAGTTCTTC.

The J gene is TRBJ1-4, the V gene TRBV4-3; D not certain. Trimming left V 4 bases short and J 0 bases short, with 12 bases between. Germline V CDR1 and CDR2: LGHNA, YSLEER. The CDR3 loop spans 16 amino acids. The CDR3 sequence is CASSPRWRSTNEKLFF. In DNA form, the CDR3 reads TGCGCCAGCAGCCCTCGTTGGAGGTCAACTAATGAAAAACTGTTTTTT.

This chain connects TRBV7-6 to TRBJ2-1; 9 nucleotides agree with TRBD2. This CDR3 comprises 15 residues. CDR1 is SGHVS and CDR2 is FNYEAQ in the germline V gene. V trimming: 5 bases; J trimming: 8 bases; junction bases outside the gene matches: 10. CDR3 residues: CASSHGRGGRDEQFF. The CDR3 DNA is TGTGCCAGCAGCCATGGGCGGGGGGGCCGCGATGAGCAGTTCTTC.

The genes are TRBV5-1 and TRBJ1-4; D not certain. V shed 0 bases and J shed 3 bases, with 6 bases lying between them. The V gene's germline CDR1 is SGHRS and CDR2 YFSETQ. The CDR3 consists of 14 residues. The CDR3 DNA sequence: TGCGCCAGCAGCTTGGGTCCTTCTAATGAAAAACTGTTTTTT. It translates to CASSLGPSNEKLFF. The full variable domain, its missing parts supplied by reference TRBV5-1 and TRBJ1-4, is KAGVTQTPRYLIKTRGQQVTLSCSPISGHRSVSWYQQTPGQGLQFLFEYFSETQRNKGNFPGRFSGRQFSNSRSEMNVSTLELGDSALYLCASSLGPSNEKLFFGSGTQLSVL.

The CDR3 protein is CASSPALAGGLETQYF. The DNA of the CDR3 is TGTGCCAGCAGCCCTGCTCTAGCGGGGGGTCTAGAGACCCAGTACTTC. The chain joins TRBV5-8 to TRBJ2-5; 11 bases fit TRBD2. The CDR3 is 16 residues long. Trimming at V came to 4 bases and at J to 4 bases, leaving 9 bases not matched to a gene. Germline V gene data show CDR1 as SGHTS and CDR2 as YDEGEE.

The chain's CDR3 is CASRNLGGSGDEQFF. The CDR3 nucleotides are TGTGCCAGCCGAAACCTCGGGGGGTCCGGGGATGAGCAGTTCTTC. V is TRBV27 and J is TRBJ2-1, with 7 positions matching TRBD2. With V trimmed by 8 bases and J by 8 bases, 15 bases remained unmatched. CDR3 size: 15 residues. Germline-derived CDR1 and CDR2 are MNHEY and SMNVEV (reference sequence).

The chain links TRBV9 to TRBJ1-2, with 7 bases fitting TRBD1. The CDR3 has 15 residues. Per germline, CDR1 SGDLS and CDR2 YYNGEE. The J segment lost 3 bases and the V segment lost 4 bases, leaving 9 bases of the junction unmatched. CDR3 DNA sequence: TGTGCCAGCAGCCTTCAGGACAGGCCTTACTATGGCTACACCTTC. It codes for CASSLQDRPYYGYTF.

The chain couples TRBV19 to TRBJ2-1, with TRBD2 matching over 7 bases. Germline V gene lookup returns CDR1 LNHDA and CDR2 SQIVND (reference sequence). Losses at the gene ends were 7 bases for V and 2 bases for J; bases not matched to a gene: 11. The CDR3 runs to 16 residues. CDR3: CASNPAVRGTYNEQFF. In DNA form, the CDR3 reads TGTGCCAGTAACCCTGCCGTGCGGGGGACCTACAATGAGCAGTTCTTC.

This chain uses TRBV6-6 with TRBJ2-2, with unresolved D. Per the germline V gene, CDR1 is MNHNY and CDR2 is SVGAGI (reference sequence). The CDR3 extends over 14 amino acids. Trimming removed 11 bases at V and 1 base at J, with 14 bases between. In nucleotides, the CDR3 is TGTGCCCTCCAAACAGCTTTGAACACCGGGGAGCTGTTTTTT. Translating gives CALQTALNTGELFF.

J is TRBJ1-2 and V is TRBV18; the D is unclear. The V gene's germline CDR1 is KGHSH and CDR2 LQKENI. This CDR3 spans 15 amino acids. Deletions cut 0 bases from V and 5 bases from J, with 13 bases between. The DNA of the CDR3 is TGTGCCAGCTCACCACCGAGGGAGGGTGCTTATGGCTACACCTTC. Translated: CASSPPREGAYGYTF. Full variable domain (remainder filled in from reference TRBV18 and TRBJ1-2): NAGVMQNPRHLVRRRGQEARLRCSPMKGHSHVYWYRQLPEEGLKFMVYLQKENIIDESGMPKERFSAEFPKEGPSILRIQQVVRGDSAAYFCASSPPREGAYGYTFGSGTRLTVV.

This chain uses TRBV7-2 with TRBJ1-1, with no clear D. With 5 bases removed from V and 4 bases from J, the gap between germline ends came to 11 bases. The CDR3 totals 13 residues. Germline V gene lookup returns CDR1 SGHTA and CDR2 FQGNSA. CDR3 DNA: TGTGCCAGCAGCCCCCTATTTGGCACTGAAGCTTTCTTT. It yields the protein CASSPLFGTEAFF.

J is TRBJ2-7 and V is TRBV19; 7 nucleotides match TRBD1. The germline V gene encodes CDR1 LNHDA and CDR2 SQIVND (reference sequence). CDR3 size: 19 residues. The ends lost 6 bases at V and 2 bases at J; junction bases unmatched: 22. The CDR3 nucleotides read TGTGCCAGTAGACGACCATTCCCCCTCTTCCGGGACAGTCCCTACGAGCAGTACTTC. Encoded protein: CASRRPFPLFRDSPYEQYF.

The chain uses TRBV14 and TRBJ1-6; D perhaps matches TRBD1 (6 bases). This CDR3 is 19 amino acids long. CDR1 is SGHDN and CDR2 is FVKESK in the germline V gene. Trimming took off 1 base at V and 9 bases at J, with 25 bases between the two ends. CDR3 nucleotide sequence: TGTGCCAGCAGCCAAGGGGGAGCGTTCACAGGGTTTGGCGCTTCACCCCTCCACTTT. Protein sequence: CASSQGGAFTGFGASPLHF.

CDR3 in DNA: TGTGCCAGCAGTCGAGACCCTTTAGGCGGGACCACTACAGATACGCAGTATTTT. It codes for CASSRDPLGGTTTDTQYF. The V call is TRBV7-3, the J call TRBJ2-3, with D possibly being TRBD2 (6 bases). The CDR3 has 18 residues. Germline CDR1 and CDR2: SGHTA and FQGTGA. Deletions cut 6 bases from V and 3 bases from J, with 25 bases between.

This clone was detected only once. The CDR3 DNA reads TGTGCCAGACTCCACGGGACAGGGGCAGAGACCCAGTACTTC. Translated: CARLHGTGAETQYF. This chain uses TRBV19 with TRBJ2-5, with TRBD1 matching over 10 bases. Germline V gene data show CDR1 as LNHDA and CDR2 as SQIVND (reference sequence). This CDR3 has 14 residues. V trimming: 9 bases; J trimming: 4 bases; junction bases outside the gene matches: 8.

DNA for the CDR3: TGCGCCAGCAGTGGGCAGGAAAAAGGGGACACTGAAGCTTTCTTT. Translation gives CASSGQEKGDTEAFF. The chain has TRBV10-2 and TRBJ1-1, with D maybe TRBD1 (5 bases). Germline V lookup: CDR1 WSHSY, CDR2 SAAADI. The CDR3 length is 15 residues. The ends were cut back, 4 bases at V and 3 bases at J, with 15 bases in the middle.

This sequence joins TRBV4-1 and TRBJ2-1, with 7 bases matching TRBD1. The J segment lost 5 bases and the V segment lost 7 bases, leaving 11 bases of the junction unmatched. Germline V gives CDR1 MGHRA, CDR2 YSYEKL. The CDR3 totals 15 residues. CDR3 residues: CASTYRGSMDNEQFF. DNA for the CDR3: TGCGCCAGCACCTACAGGGGCTCAATGGACAATGAGCAGTTCTTC.

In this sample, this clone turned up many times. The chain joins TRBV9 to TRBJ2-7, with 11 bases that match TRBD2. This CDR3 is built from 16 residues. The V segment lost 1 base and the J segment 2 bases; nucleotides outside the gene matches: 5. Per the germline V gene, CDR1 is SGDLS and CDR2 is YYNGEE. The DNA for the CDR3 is TGTGCCAGCAGCGTACCTAGCGGGGGGACCCCCTACGAGCAGTACTTC. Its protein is CASSVPSGGTPYEQYF.

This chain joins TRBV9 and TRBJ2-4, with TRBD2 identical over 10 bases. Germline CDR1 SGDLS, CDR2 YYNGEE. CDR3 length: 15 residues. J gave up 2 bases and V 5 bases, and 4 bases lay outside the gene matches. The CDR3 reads CASSGSGGSKNIQYF. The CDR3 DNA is TGTGCCAGCAGTGGTAGCGGGGGGTCCAAAAACATTCAGTACTTC.

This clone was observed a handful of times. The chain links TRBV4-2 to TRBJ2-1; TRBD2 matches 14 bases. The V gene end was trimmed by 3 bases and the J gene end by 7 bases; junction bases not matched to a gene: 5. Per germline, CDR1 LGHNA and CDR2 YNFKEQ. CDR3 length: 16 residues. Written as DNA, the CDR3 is TGTGCCAGCAGCCACGGACTAGCGGGGGGCAAGAATGAGCAGTTCTTC. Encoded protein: CASSHGLAGGKNEQFF.